What follows describes a single T cell receptor beta chain. Original methodology: Filtering of immunoSEQ junctional sequences could not match full-length read filtering. Data came from immunoSEQ multiplex PCR; TCRdb stores just in-frame clones and leaves some out. V and J calls and clone size are copied from that table; D and trimming were computed from the DNA. The sample carries 730,000 or so clones, more than 70% recorded once. V lost 5 bases and J 2 bases, leaving 16 bases between the germline ends. The germline V gene has CDR1 SGHTA and CDR2 FQGNSA. CDR3 length: 15 amino acids. The data derive from a study of shared clonotypes between healthy human individuals.

Sequencing used memory CD4+ T cells sorted from blood. Subset specified: CD45RA-negative fraction. The sequence was obtained from a woman under 40 in good health. This chain connects TRBV7-2 to TRBJ2-7; weak D call: TRBD1 (6 bases). The CDR3 loop is CASSPGQWGPYEQYF. The CDR3 nucleotides read TGTGCCAGCAGCCCTGGACAGTGGGGGCCCTACGAGCAGTACTTC.